The 26 T cell receptor beta chains presented below share a single source sample, sequenced in a study of blood T cell repertoires in COVID-19. Clones were sequenced by immunoSEQ multiplex PCR, and TCRdb holds only the in-frame ones, with some missing. This sample yields approximately 380,000 clones, of which 85% are seen a single time; 3.5% to 4% belongs to the top ten. Specimen: peripheral blood. These receptors came from a woman between 18 and 29 years old with acute or convalescent COVID-19.

This chain joins TRBV7-6 and TRBJ2-2; weak D call: TRBD2 (6 bases). The CDR3 is 17 residues long. Germline values: CDR1 SGHVS, CDR2 FNYEAQ. V lost 1 base to trimming and J lost 1 base, with 13 bases between them. The CDR3 sequence: CASSLGPGGRNTGELFF. CDR3 DNA sequence: TGTGCCAGCAGCTTAGGGCCCGGAGGGAGGAACACCGGGGAGCTGTTTTTT.

The genes are TRBV3-1 (or the pseudogene TRBV3-2) and TRBJ1-5; D gene uncertain. The V and J ends lost 3 bases and 0 bases respectively, with 12 bases between them. There are 16 residues in the CDR3. Germline CDR1 reads LGHDT; CDR2 reads YNNKEL (reference sequence). Here the CDR3 reads CASSQEGGDSNQPQHF. The CDR3, as DNA: TGTGCCAGCAGCCAGGAGGGTGGGGATAGCAATCAGCCCCAGCATTTT.

The chain uses TRBV30 and TRBJ1-6; 8 nucleotides match TRBD1. Germline V gene lookup returns CDR1 GTSNPN and CDR2 SVGIG (reference sequence). The CDR3 totals 15 residues. The J segment lost 6 bases and the V segment lost 3 bases, leaving 7 bases of the junction unmatched. CDR3 region: CAWSATGAGNSPLHF. DNA of the CDR3: TGTGCCTGGAGCGCGACAGGGGCCGGTAATTCACCCCTCCACTTT.

DNA of the CDR3: TGTGCCAGCAGCCCTACACAGGGGTCAAATCAGCCCCAGCATTTT. This encodes CASSPTQGSNQPQHF. This chain connects TRBV3-1 (or the pseudogene TRBV3-2) to TRBJ1-5; 7 nucleotides align to TRBD1. The CDR3 runs to 15 residues. Losses at the gene ends were 4 bases for V and 4 bases for J; bases not matched to a gene: 7. The germline V gene has CDR1 LGHDT and CDR2 YNNKEL (reference sequence).

This chain's CDR3 is CASSIGGTGTPADTQYF. The CDR3 coding sequence is TGTGCCAGTAGTATAGGAGGGACAGGAACACCAGCAGATACGCAGTATTTT. This sequence joins TRBV19 and TRBJ2-3, with 8 bases fitting TRBD1. The CDR3 sequence is 17 residues long. In germline, CDR1 is LNHDA, CDR2 SQIVND (reference sequence). Trimming removed 1 base from V and 4 bases from J; junction bases left unmatched: 10. Filled out from reference TRBV19 and TRBJ2-3, the complete variable domain reads DGGITQSPKYLFRKEGQNVTLSCEQNLNHDAMYWYRQDPGQGLRLIYYSQIVNDFQKGDIAEGYSVSREKKESFPLTVTSAQKNPTAFYLCASSIGGTGTPADTQYFGPGTRLTVL.

The chain uses TRBV5-1 and TRBJ1-1; weak D call: TRBD1 (5 bases). Germline CDR1 SGHRS, CDR2 YFSETQ. The CDR3 is 16 residues long. V was trimmed by 2 bases and J by 0 bases, leaving 14 bases between them. CDR3 DNA sequence: TGCGCCAGCAGCTTATCGGGGGTCGTTGTGAACACTGAAGCTTTCTTT. It translates to CASSLSGVVVNTEAFF.

This clone was counted a few times. The genes are TRBV1 and TRBJ2-7; TRBD2 is taken as the D call from the table, unchecked against the DNA. TRBV1 is a pseudogene locus. The CDR3 runs to 15 residues. CDR3 sequence reads: CTSSSLAGEAYEQYF. The CDR3 DNA is TGCACCAGCAGTTCCCTAGCGGGAGAGGCCTACGAGCAGTACTTC.

The rearrangement joins TRBV19 to TRBJ2-7; the D gene is possibly TRBD1 (6 bases). The V end was cut by 0 bases, the J end by 4 bases, with 16 bases between. Germline assignment: CDR1 LNHDA and CDR2 SQIVND (reference sequence). CDR3 length equals 16 residues. The CDR3 here is CASSIDQGNRLYEQYF. CDR3 DNA sequence: TGTGCCAGTAGTATAGATCAGGGGAACCGACTATACGAGCAGTACTTC.

The J gene is TRBJ1-1, the V gene TRBV30; TRBD1 might be the D (6 bases). The CDR3 sequence is 13 residues long. Between the trimmed V and J ends, which lost 4 bases and 1 base, there was a span of 10 bases. CDR1 and CDR2 from the germline V gene are GTSNPN and SVGIG (reference sequence). In DNA form, the CDR3 reads TGTGCCTGGAATCCGGACAGGAACACTGAAGCTTTCTTT. Protein: CAWNPDRNTEAFF.

The chain combines TRBV27 with TRBJ1-5, with D perhaps TRBD1 (6 bases). This CDR3 comprises 14 residues. Germline CDR1 MNHEY, CDR2 SMNVEV (reference sequence). Between the trimmed V and J ends, which lost 6 bases and 3 bases, there was a span of 12 bases. The CDR3 bases are TGTGCCAGCAGGGGAGGGGGTAACAATCAGCCCCAGCATTTT. It is translated as CASRGGGNNQPQHF.

This clone showed up just once. V gene TRBV30 combines with J gene TRBJ1-6, with a tentative D call TRBD1 (6 bases). Trimming stripped 2 bases from V and 7 bases from J, with 18 bases between. The length of the CDR3 is 16 residues. Germline CDR1 and CDR2: GTSNPN and SVGIG (reference sequence). The CDR3 nucleotides are TGTGCCTGGAGTCGCCGCTCAGGGGCCTTAAATTCACCCCTCCACTTT. This codes for CAWSRRSGALNSPLHF.

The chain is built from TRBV15 and TRBJ1-2, with 8 bases that match TRBD1. Per the germline V gene, CDR1 is LNHNV and CDR2 is YYDKDF (reference sequence). The CDR3 has 15 residues. V shed 5 bases, J shed 8 bases, and the junction held 13 bases outside the gene matches. The DNA of the CDR3 is TGTGCCACCAGCGAAATCTTGACAGGGGACAGCGGCTACACCTTC. This codes for CATSEILTGDSGYTF.

J is TRBJ2-5 and V is TRBV10-2, with a weak D call TRBD1 (5 bases). Germline V CDR1 and CDR2: WSHSY, SAAADI. Trimming removed 8 bases from V and 4 bases from J, with 14 bases in between. CDR3 length: 13 amino acids. The CDR3: CASSRAVRETQYF. The CDR3 DNA sequence: TGCGCCAGCTCCAGGGCTGTCCGAGAGACCCAGTACTTC.

The chain carries TRBV18 and TRBJ1-5; a possible D gene is TRBD1 (5 bases). Per the germline V gene, CDR1 is KGHSH and CDR2 is LQKENI. V was trimmed by 3 bases and J by 0 bases, leaving 18 bases between them. The CDR3 loop spans 18 amino acids. CDR3 sequence reads: CASSPFPTAGNSNQPQHF. DNA for the CDR3: TGTGCCAGCTCACCGTTCCCGACAGCGGGAAATAGCAATCAGCCCCAGCATTTT. The entire variable domain, with the rest obtained from reference TRBV18 and TRBJ1-5, is as follows: NAGVMQNPRHLVRRRGQEARLRCSPMKGHSHVYWYRQLPEEGLKFMVYLQKENIIDESGMPKERFSAEFPKEGPSILRIQQVVRGDSAAYFCASSPFPTAGNSNQPQHFGDGTRLSIL.

This clone was recorded once. The chain carries TRBV19 and TRBJ2-3, with 9 bases matching TRBD1. This CDR3 has 15 amino acids. Germline CDR1 and CDR2: LNHDA and SQIVND (reference sequence). J was trimmed by 0 bases and V by 3 bases; bases with no gene match: 1. The CDR3 region has the DNA TGTGCCAGTAGTATGGGACAGGGCAGCACAGATACGCAGTATTTT. This sequence encodes CASSMGQGSTDTQYF.

For the CDR3, the DNA is TGTGCCAGCAGCCCCCTTCTTAATTCACCCCTCCACTTT. Translating gives CASSPLLNSPLHF. J is TRBJ1-6 and V is TRBV11-2; no clear D. CDR1 SGHAT and CDR2 FQNNGV come from the germline V gene. The germline V and J ends were trimmed by 5 bases and 6 bases, with 8 bases remaining between them. The CDR3 extends over 13 amino acids.

The chain uses TRBV10-3 and TRBJ1-5; D might be TRBD1 (5 bases). Trimming took 3 bases from V and 2 from J, leaving 8 bases between them. Germline V gene data show CDR1 as ENHRY and CDR2 as SYGVKD. The CDR3 has 14 residues. The CDR3 here is CAISDSRGNQPQHF. The CDR3 DNA reads TGTGCCATCAGTGACTCCAGGGGCAATCAGCCCCAGCATTTT.

The rearrangement uses TRBV5-1 and TRBJ1-3; 7 positions match TRBD1. V shed 3 bases and J 5 bases; nucleotides not matched to a gene: 17. The CDR3 runs 18 residues. CDR1 SGHRS and CDR2 YFSETQ come from the germline V gene. In DNA, the CDR3 is TGCGCCAGCAGCTCCCAGGGGGTGAGGCCGAGAGAAAGAAACACCATATATTTT. This encodes CASSSQGVRPRERNTIYF.

This chain uses TRBV7-9 with TRBJ2-7, with TRBD2 matching 7 bases. The germline V gene encodes CDR1 SEHNR and CDR2 FQNEAQ (reference sequence). CDR3 length: 14 amino acids. Trimming removed 0 bases from V and 2 bases from J; junction bases left unmatched: 1. This CDR3 is CASSLAAGTYEQYF. The CDR3 DNA sequence: TGTGCCAGCAGCTTAGCAGCGGGGACCTACGAGCAGTACTTC.

The chain links TRBV4-2 to TRBJ2-2; TRBD2 aligns across 15 bases. Germline V CDR1 and CDR2: LGHNA, YNFKEQ. Trimming took 2 bases from V and 8 from J; bases not matched to a gene: 6. The CDR3 covers 17 residues. The DNA of the CDR3 is TGTGCCAGCAGCCAACCGGGACTAGCGGGAGGACGTGGGGAGCTGTTTTTT. This translates into CASSQPGLAGGRGELFF.

The genes are TRBV6-5 and TRBJ1-1, with D unclear. The length of the CDR3 is 13 residues. V was shortened by 4 bases and J by 5 bases, with 11 bases between the two germline ends. Per germline, CDR1 MNHEY and CDR2 SVGAGI. The CDR3 sequence: CASSSSGGTEAFF. As DNA, the CDR3 is TGTGCCAGCAGTTCCTCCGGAGGGACTGAAGCTTTCTTT.

The chain uses TRBV19 and TRBJ2-1; 8 bases are shared with TRBD2. V gave up 5 bases and J gave up 4 bases; unmatched junction bases: 10. The CDR3 length is 16 residues. The germline V gene has CDR1 LNHDA and CDR2 SQIVND (reference sequence). CDR3 region: CASSPVSGGAYNEQFF. The DNA for the CDR3 is TGTGCCAGTAGTCCCGTGTCCGGGGGGGCTTACAATGAGCAGTTCTTC.

This rearrangement joins TRBV28 to TRBJ2-7; maybe TRBD2 (5 bases). The CDR3 is made up of 10 amino acids. Trimming removed 8 bases at V and 5 bases at J, with 7 bases between. Per germline, CDR1 MDHEN and CDR2 SYDVKM. Written as DNA, the CDR3 is TGTGCCAGCGGGAGCAACGAGCAGTACTTC. Its protein product is CASGSNEQYF. Filled out from reference TRBV28 and TRBJ2-7, the complete variable domain reads DVKVTQSSRYLVKRTGEKVFLECVQDMDHENMFWYRQDPGLGLRLIYFSYDVKMKEKGDIPEGYSVSREKKERFSLILESASTNQTSMYLCASGSNEQYFGPGTRLTVT.

V and J are TRBV7-3 and TRBJ2-6; D is unresolved. The CDR3 is made up of 19 amino acids. V dropped 4 bases and J dropped 0 bases, with 19 bases sitting between them. Looked up from germline, CDR1 is SGHTA and CDR2 is FQGTGA. DNA of the CDR3: TGTGCCAGCAGCTCGTTCCCCCGACACGACCCCTCTGGGGCCAACGTCCTGACTTTC. Translated: CASSSFPRHDPSGANVLTF.

The genes are TRBV30 and TRBJ1-6, with a possible D match to TRBD1 (5 bases). The CDR3 is 14 residues long. The V gene lost 2 bases and the J gene lost 9 bases, with 14 bases spanning the gap. Per germline, CDR1 GTSNPN and CDR2 SVGIG (reference sequence). The CDR3 loop reads CAWSPSFGGSPLHF. Here the CDR3 DNA reads TGTGCCTGGAGTCCGTCCTTCGGGGGTTCACCCCTCCACTTT.

In this sample, this clone turned up once. DNA of the CDR3: TGTGCCTGGATTGCGGGCCCACCCTCAGGCACTGAAGCTTTCTTT. Its translation: CAWIAGPPSGTEAFF. The chain combines TRBV30 with TRBJ1-1; D is uncertain. CDR1 and CDR2 (germline): GTSNPN, SVGIG (reference sequence). Trimming cost V 4 bases and J 4 bases, with 19 bases left between them. This CDR3 region has 15 residues.